This TCR beta chain was identified during a study of early T cells in non-severe SARS-CoV-2 infection. Across the study: Bulk RNA isolated from unsorted whole blood underwent sequencing; chains were not paired.

This clonotype occurred many times. TCRdb used MiXCR to reprocess the 5' RACE reads, holding one entry per CDR3 protein. This sample has approximately 70,000 distinct CDR3 sequences, with less than 15% found just once. CDR1 is LGHDT and CDR2 is YNNKEL in the germline V gene (reference sequence). Trimming removed 4 bases from V and 3 bases from J; junction bases left unmatched: 11. This CDR3 has 17 residues. The sequence was obtained from an adult who was a healthcare worker with PCR-confirmed SARS-CoV-2 infection or an uninfected control (not recorded which). The chain has TRBV3-1 and TRBJ2-4, with 8 bases lining up with TRBD2. The sequenced material came from whole blood. The CDR3, as DNA: TGTGCCAGCAGCCCCTCCTTCGGGGGGGTTCGCAAAAACATTCAGTACTTC. Translation gives CASSPSFGGVRKNIQYF. Using reference TRBV3-1 and TRBJ2-4 for the parts outside the CDR3, the full variable domain is DTAVSQTPKYLVTQMGNDKSIKCEQNLGHDTMYWYKQDSKKFLKIMFSYNNKELIINETVPNRFSPKSPDKAHLNLHINSLELGDSAVYFCASSPSFGGVRKNIQYFGAGTRLSVL.